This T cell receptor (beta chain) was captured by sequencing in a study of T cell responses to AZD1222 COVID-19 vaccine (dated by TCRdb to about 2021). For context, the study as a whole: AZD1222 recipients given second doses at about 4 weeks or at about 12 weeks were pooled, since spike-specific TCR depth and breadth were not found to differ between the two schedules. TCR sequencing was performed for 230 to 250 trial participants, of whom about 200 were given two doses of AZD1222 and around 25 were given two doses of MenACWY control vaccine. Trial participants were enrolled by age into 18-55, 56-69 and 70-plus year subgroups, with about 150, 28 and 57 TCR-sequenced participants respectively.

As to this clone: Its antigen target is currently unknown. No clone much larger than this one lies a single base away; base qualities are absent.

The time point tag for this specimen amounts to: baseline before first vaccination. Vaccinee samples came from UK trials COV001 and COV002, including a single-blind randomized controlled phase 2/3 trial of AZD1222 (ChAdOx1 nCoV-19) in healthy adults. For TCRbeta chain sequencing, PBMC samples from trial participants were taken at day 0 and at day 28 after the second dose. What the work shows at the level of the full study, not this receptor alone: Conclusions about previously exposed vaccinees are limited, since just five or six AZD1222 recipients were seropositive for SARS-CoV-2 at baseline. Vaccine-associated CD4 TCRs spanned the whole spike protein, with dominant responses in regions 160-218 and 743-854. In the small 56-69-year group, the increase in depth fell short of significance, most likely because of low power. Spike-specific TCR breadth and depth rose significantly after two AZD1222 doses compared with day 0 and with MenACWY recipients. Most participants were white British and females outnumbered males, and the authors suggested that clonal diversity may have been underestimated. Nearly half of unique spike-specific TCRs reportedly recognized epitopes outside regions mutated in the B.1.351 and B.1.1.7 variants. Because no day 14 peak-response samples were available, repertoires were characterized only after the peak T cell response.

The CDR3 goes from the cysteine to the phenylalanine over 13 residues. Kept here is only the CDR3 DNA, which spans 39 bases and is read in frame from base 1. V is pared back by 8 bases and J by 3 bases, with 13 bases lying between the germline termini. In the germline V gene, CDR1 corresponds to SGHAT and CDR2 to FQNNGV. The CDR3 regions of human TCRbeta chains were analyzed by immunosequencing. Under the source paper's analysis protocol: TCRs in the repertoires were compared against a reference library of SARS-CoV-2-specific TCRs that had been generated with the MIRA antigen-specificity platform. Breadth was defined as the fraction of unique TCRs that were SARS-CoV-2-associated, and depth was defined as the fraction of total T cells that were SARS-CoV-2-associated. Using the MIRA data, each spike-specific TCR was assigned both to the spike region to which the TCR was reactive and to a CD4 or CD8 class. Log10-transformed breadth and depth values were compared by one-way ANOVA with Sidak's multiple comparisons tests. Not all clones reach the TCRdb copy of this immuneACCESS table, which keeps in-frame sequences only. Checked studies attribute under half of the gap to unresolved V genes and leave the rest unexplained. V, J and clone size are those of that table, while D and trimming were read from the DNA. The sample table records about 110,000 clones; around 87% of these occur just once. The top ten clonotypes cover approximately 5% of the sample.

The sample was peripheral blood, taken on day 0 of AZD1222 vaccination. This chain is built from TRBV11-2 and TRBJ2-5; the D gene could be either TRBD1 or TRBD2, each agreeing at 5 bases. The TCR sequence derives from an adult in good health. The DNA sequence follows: TGTGCCAGCCGGGGCCCGAGGGAAGAGACCCAGTACTTC. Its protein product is CASRGPREETQYF.